Below, 23 T cell receptor beta chains from the same sample are listed, as sequenced in a study of blood T cell repertoires in COVID-19 (TCRdb year 2020). Libraries were constructed by the immunoSEQ multiplex PCR assay. TCRdb took over this immuneACCESS table, retaining in-frame rearrangements with V and J assigned. Such tables are incomplete; in checked studies, under half of the missing clones stem from an unresolved V gene, and the remainder is unexplained. The sample has some 150,000 clones on record, 65% to 90% of them singletons. About an eighth of the sample is taken by the ten largest. The sequencing input was peripheral blood. The receptor source for this set is a woman in her fifties or sixties with COVID-19, enrolled during active disease.

V and J are TRBV5-6 and TRBJ1-5; 7 bases are a match to TRBD1. V lost 3 bases and J lost 4; bases outside the gene matches: 7. In germline, CDR1 is SGHDT, CDR2 YYEEEE. The CDR3 has 15 amino acids. CDR3 in DNA: TGTGCCAGCAGCTCGACAGGGATGCGAAATCAGCCCCAGCATTTT. This gives the protein CASSSTGMRNQPQHF.

This chain connects TRBV4-2 to TRBJ2-1; the match to TRBD2 covers 9 bases. The CDR3 consists of 13 residues. Germline V gene sequence: CDR1 LGHNA, CDR2 YNFKEQ. Germline trimming cut 5 bases from V and 9 bases from J; bases unmatched to any gene: 5. CDR3 amino acids: CASSLGLASEQFF. In DNA, the CDR3 is TGTGCCAGCAGCTTGGGACTAGCCAGTGAGCAGTTCTTC.

In this sample, this clone turned up once. V gene TRBV19 combines with J gene TRBJ1-2; D call uncertain. With 5 bases removed from V and 4 bases from J, the gap between germline ends came to 11 bases. CDR3 length equals 13 residues. Germline V lookup: CDR1 LNHDA, CDR2 SQIVND (reference sequence). This CDR3 is CASSEGFSYGYTF. Here the CDR3 DNA reads TGTGCCAGTAGTGAGGGATTTTCCTATGGCTACACCTTC.

V is TRBV7-3 and J is TRBJ1-1, with 7 bases matching TRBD1. The CDR3 consists of 15 residues. V trimming: 5 bases; J trimming: 0 bases; junction bases outside the gene matches: 6. CDR1 is SGHTA and CDR2 is FQGTGA in the germline V gene. The CDR3 DNA follows: TGTGCCAGCAGCCCCGCGGGACAGATGAACACTGAAGCTTTCTTT. This gives the protein CASSPAGQMNTEAFF.

A single count supports this clone. The V gene is TRBV10-3, the J gene TRBJ2-3; D is possibly TRBD1 (5 bases). CDR3 length equals 13 residues. V dropped 6 bases and J dropped 1 base, with 8 bases sitting between them. Germline CDR1 is ENHRY and CDR2 is SYGVKD. The chain's CDR3 is CAISRVGTDTQYF. The CDR3 bases are TGTGCCATCAGCAGGGTTGGCACAGATACGCAGTATTTT.

This clone was seen only once. This rearrangement joins TRBV9 to TRBJ1-1, with D possibly being TRBD1 (5 bases). Trimming cost V 4 bases and J 1 base, with 8 bases left between them. CDR1 and CDR2 from the germline V gene are SGDLS and YYNGEE. The CDR3 length is 13 residues. CDR3 sequence reads: CASSFDRNTEAFF. The CDR3, as DNA: TGTGCCAGCAGCTTCGACAGGAACACTGAAGCTTTCTTT.

The rearrangement joins TRBV5-1 to TRBJ2-7; 8 bases map to TRBD1. The CDR3 sequence is 13 residues long. With 0 bases clipped from V and 9 bases from J, the junction kept 5 bases outside the gene matches. CDR1 and CDR2 (germline): SGHRS, YFSETQ. The CDR3 sequence: CASSLGQGSSQYF. For the CDR3, the DNA is TGCGCCAGCAGCTTGGGACAGGGGAGCTCGCAGTACTTC.

This sequence joins TRBV6-5 and TRBJ1-1; D is perhaps TRBD1 (6 bases). Germline CDR1 reads MNHEY; CDR2 reads SVGAGI. This CDR3 comprises 14 residues. Deletions cut 4 bases from V and 1 base from J, with 10 bases between. CDR3 coding DNA: TGTGCCAGCAGTTTGGGACAAGCGAACACTGAAGCTTTCTTT. This encodes CASSLGQANTEAFF.

The chain carries TRBV2 and TRBJ2-7, with TRBD2 identical over 13 bases. Germline values: CDR1 SNHLY, CDR2 FYNNEI. The V and J ends lost 6 bases and 12 bases, in that order; junction bases with no gene match: 11. The length of the CDR3 is 14 residues. CDR3 residues: CASRMTSGRPGGYF. The CDR3 coding sequence is TGTGCCAGCAGAATGACTAGCGGGAGGCCCGGGGGGTACTTC.

The chain couples TRBV9 to TRBJ2-7; 8 nucleotides match TRBD1. This CDR3 has 15 residues. After removal of 3 bases from V and 2 bases from J, the junction contained 7 bases not matched to a gene. The germline CDR1 and CDR2 sequences are SGDLS and YYNGEE. The CDR3 nucleotides are TGTGCCAGCAGCGCAGAGGACAGGGCTCCCTACGAGCAGTACTTC. Protein sequence: CASSAEDRAPYEQYF.

The chain joins TRBV5-1 to TRBJ2-1; 7 nucleotides line up with TRBD2. CDR1 SGHRS and CDR2 YFSETQ come from the germline V gene. With 5 bases clipped from V and 7 bases from J, the junction kept 15 bases outside the gene matches. The CDR3 runs 16 residues. The CDR3 bases are TGCGCCAGCAGTAGGTCTAGCGGACTCGAGGGGAATGAGCAGTTCTTC. As protein: CASSRSSGLEGNEQFF.

This chain links TRBV6-1 with TRBJ2-2; a possible D gene is TRBD2 (5 bases). The CDR3 contains 17 residues. Germline V gene data show CDR1 as MNHNS and CDR2 as SASEGT. Trimming removed 0 bases from V and 2 bases from J, with 13 bases in between. CDR3 loop: CASSEAAGRVNTGELFF. As DNA, the CDR3 is TGTGCCAGCAGTGAAGCTGCCGGGCGGGTCAACACCGGGGAGCTGTTTTTT.

This chain joins TRBV19 and TRBJ1-5; D remains unclear. Germline V gene data show CDR1 as LNHDA and CDR2 as SQIVND (reference sequence). V was clipped by 3 bases and J by 1 base, with 13 bases between them. This CDR3 is 16 amino acids long. This chain's CDR3 is CASSIPVEYSNQPQHF. The CDR3, as DNA: TGTGCCAGTAGTATCCCGGTTGAATACAGCAATCAGCCCCAGCATTTT.

The V gene is TRBV7-9, the J gene TRBJ2-1, with 8 bases matching TRBD1. CDR3 length: 16 amino acids. Trimming removed 0 bases from V and 5 bases from J; junction bases left unmatched: 6. Per germline, CDR1 SEHNR and CDR2 FQNEAQ (reference sequence). The CDR3 reads CASSLAGSGGHNEQFF. The CDR3 nucleotides read TGTGCCAGCAGCTTAGCAGGGTCAGGGGGCCACAATGAGCAGTTCTTC.

The V and J genes are TRBV18 and TRBJ1-2; 7 positions match TRBD1. Germline CDR1 is KGHSH and CDR2 is LQKENI. The CDR3 totals 14 residues. Trimming removed 6 bases from V and 6 bases from J; junction bases left unmatched: 10. The CDR3 loop is CASSPDREANGYTF. Written as DNA, the CDR3 is TGTGCCAGCTCTCCCGACAGGGAAGCGAATGGCTACACCTTC.

This chain uses TRBV25-1 with TRBJ1-2, with D possibly TRBD1 on 6 matching bases. Trimming stripped 3 bases from V and 6 bases from J, with 17 bases between. Germline CDR1 is MGHDK and CDR2 is SYGVNS. CDR3 length: 15 amino acids. The CDR3 protein is CASSELQGGINGYTF. In nucleotides, the CDR3 is TGTGCCAGCAGTGAGCTACAGGGAGGGATAAATGGCTACACCTTC.

This clone was recorded only once. This sequence joins TRBV2 and TRBJ1-5; 7 nucleotides match TRBD1. Unmatched junction bases numbered 5, after V lost 6 bases and J lost 3 bases. Germline V lookup: CDR1 SNHLY, CDR2 FYNNEI. The CDR3 has 14 amino acids. For the CDR3, the DNA is TGTGCCAGCAGAGGGGACAGCCACAATCAGCCCCAGCATTTT. It yields the protein CASRGDSHNQPQHF.

CDR3 amino acids: CASSPQPQGRAGNTIYF. For the CDR3, the DNA is TGTGCCAGCTCACCACAGCCCCAGGGCCGGGCTGGAAACACCATATATTTT. The chain employs TRBV18 and TRBJ1-3; D might be TRBD1 (5 bases). The length of the CDR3 is 17 residues. V was trimmed by 1 base and J by 2 bases, leaving 15 bases between them. Germline V CDR1 and CDR2: KGHSH, LQKENI.

The chain couples TRBV14 to TRBJ2-1, with a weak D call TRBD2 (6 bases). The CDR3 totals 13 residues. Trimming pared 8 bases from V and 6 bases from J, leaving 14 bases between. Germline V gene sequence: CDR1 SGHDN, CDR2 FVKESK. In DNA form, the CDR3 reads TGTGCCAGCGTCCTCATCGGGAGCAATGAGCAGTTCTTC. Its translation is CASVLIGSNEQFF.

This rearrangement joins TRBV5-6 to TRBJ2-3, with D tentatively TRBD1 (7 bases). This CDR3 spans 15 amino acids. Trimming took off 4 bases at V and 7 bases at J, with 19 bases between the two ends. The germline V gene encodes CDR1 SGHDT and CDR2 YYEEEE. CDR3 bases: TGTGCCAGCAGCCCGAGGCAGGGGGGCCTGTATACGCAGTATTTT. Residues: CASSPRQGGLYTQYF.

The V gene is TRBV27, the J gene TRBJ1-1, with a tentative D call TRBD1 (5 bases). Germline V gene data show CDR1 as MNHEY and CDR2 as SMNVEV (reference sequence). The CDR3 sequence is 14 residues long. V gave up 3 bases and J gave up 1 base, with 9 bases separating them. Here the CDR3 DNA reads TGTGCCAGCAGTTTTTCAGGGAAGAACACTGAAGCTTTCTTT. Protein product: CASSFSGKNTEAFF.

This chain connects TRBV27 to TRBJ2-1; TRBD2 aligns across 8 bases. Germline V gives CDR1 MNHEY, CDR2 SMNVEV (reference sequence). There are 14 residues in the CDR3. Trimming at V came to 3 bases and at J to 8 bases, leaving 6 bases not matched to a gene. CDR3 sequence reads: CASSFGLAGDEQFF. The DNA of the CDR3 is TGTGCCAGCAGTTTCGGACTAGCAGGGGATGAGCAGTTCTTC.

The chain employs TRBV5-1 and TRBJ1-2; TRBD1 agrees at 7 bases. The CDR3 sequence is 14 residues long. J lost 2 bases, V lost 4 bases, and 5 bases had no gene match. Germline V lookup: CDR1 SGHRS, CDR2 YFSETQ. The CDR3 DNA reads TGCGCCAGCAGCCTCTCGGGACAGAACTATGGCTACACCTTC. Translating gives CASSLSGQNYGYTF.